The rows below give T cell receptor beta chains drawn from one sample of a study of beta chain features in type 1 diabetes. This table comes from immunoSEQ multiplex PCR, and its TCRdb copy is limited to in-frame clones, with some not included. There are about 300,000 clones in the sample; 8% occur only once, and more than 0.8% lies in the top ten. Sequencing input: central memory CD4+ T cells from blood. The source is a woman aged 18-29 years in good health. Both conserved end residues are part of each CDR3. D genes are given only for firm matches. Clone size, where shown, is once, few, many, or a class for clones that have expanded.

TRBJ1-2 | . | TRBV6-8 | . | TGTGCCAACTCTCGTAGTGACTATGGCTACACCTTC | CANSRSDYGYTF
TRBJ2-4 | few | TRBV18 | TRBD2 | TGTGCCAGCTCACCACCAAGCGGGAAGGGCAACATTCAGTACTTC | CASSPPSGKGNIQYF
TRBJ2-1 | . | TRBV14 | . | TGTGCCAGCAGCCAAATCGAGTATGCAGTTAACAATGAGCAGTTCTTC | CASSQIEYAVNNEQFF
TRBJ2-1 | few | TRBV28 | . | TGTGCCAGCCGCCCGGGCGGAGTCACTTCCTACAATGAGCAGTTCTTC | CASRPGGVTSYNEQFF
TRBJ2-7 | . | TRBV9 | TRBD1 | TGTGCCAGCAGCGTAGGGCCGGGACAGGGTGCGGACGAGCAGTACTTC | CASSVGPGQGADEQYF
TRBJ2-2 | few | TRBV7-2 | TRBD1 | TGTGCCAGGGCTACAGGGGGGAACACCGGGGAGCTGTTTTTT | CARATGGNTGELFF
TRBJ1-6 | few | TRBV2 | . | TGTGCCAGCAGTACGAGACAGTTCGCGCCCCTCCACTTT | CASSTRQFAPLHF
TRBJ2-6 | . | TRBV7-3 | . | TGTGCCAGCAGCTTAGAAGTTGCGAGCGACGCGTCGTACTCTGGGGCCAACGTCCTGACTTTC | CASSLEVASDASYSGANVLTF
TRBJ1-2 | few | TRBV7-9 | TRBD1 | TGTGCCAGCAGCTCGGGGACAGGAGCTAACTATGGCTACACCTTC | CASSSGTGANYGYTF
TRBJ2-7 | few | TRBV11-3 | . | TGTGCCAGCAGCTTAGGCGGCAGCCTAACCTACGAGCAGTACTTC | CASSLGGSLTYEQYF
TRBJ2-1 | few | TRBV7-3 | TRBD2 | TGTGCCAGCAGCTCTCCGAGCGGGAGGTCCTACAATGAGCAGTTCTTC | CASSSPSGRSYNEQFF
TRBJ2-3 | . | TRBV10-2 | . | TGCGCCAGCAGTGCGGGGAGCCCAGGGATAACATCAGATACGCAGTATTTT | CASSAGSPGITSDTQYF
TRBJ2-4 | few | TRBV7-9 | . | TGTGCCAGCAGCTCAGCTCGATTAGCCAAAAACATTCAGTACTTC | CASSSARLAKNIQYF
TRBJ2-5 | . | TRBV29-1 | TRBD1 | TGCAGCGTTGAAGACAAAGGGGGCCGTCAAGAGACCCAGTACTTC | CSVEDKGGRQETQYF
TRBJ2-1 | few | TRBV7-3 | . | TGTGCCAGCAGCGACCCGACAGGTTTCGATGAGCAGTTCTTC | CASSDPTGFDEQFF
TRBJ2-3 | . | TRBV25-1 | TRBD2 | TGTGCCAGCAGTGATCCTCCTTCGGGGCGGGAGGGCCGTGATACGCAGTATTTT | CASSDPPSGREGRDTQYF
TRBJ1-1 | . | TRBV6-5 | . | TGTGCCACTCGTGAGGCGGGGCTCACGAACACTGAAGCTTTCTTT | CATREAGLTNTEAFF
TRBJ2-7 | . | TRBV27 | TRBD1 | TGTGCCAGCAGGAATGGACAGGCTCCCCCTTACGAGCAGTACTTC | CASRNGQAPPYEQYF
TRBJ1-3 | many | TRBV7-9 | TRBD1 | TGTGCCGGAGGGGGCCGGAACACCATATATTTT | CAGGGRNTIYF
TRBJ1-4 | many | TRBV6-5 | . | TGTGCCAGCAGTAACCCCTCAACAGACGAAAAACTGTTTTTT | CASSNPSTDEKLFF
TRBJ2-6 | few | TRBV25-1 | . | TGTGCCAGCAGTGAATCGGGAGCCAACGTCCTGACTTTC | CASSESGANVLTF
TRBJ2-1 | few | TRBV2 | TRBD2 | TGTGCCAGCAGTGAAGTTGCGGGAGGCTTCAATGAGCAGTTCTTC | CASSEVAGGFNEQFF
TRBJ1-1 | . | TRBV11-3 | . | TGTGCCAGCAGCCCCCAGGAAGCGGCTGAAGCTTTCTTT | CASSPQEAAEAFF
TRBJ2-4 | . | TRBV6-1 | . | TGTGCCAGCAGTGAAGACGGTCTAGCCAAAAACATTCAGTACTTC | CASSEDGLAKNIQYF
TRBJ1-5 | few | TRBV28 | TRBD1 | TGTGCCAGCAATTCCGGGACAGGGGGCGCCCAGCCCCAGCATTTT | CASNSGTGGAQPQHF
TRBJ2-7 | . | TRBV7-2 | TRBD1 | TGTGCCAGCAGCTGGAAACAGGGGGAATCCTACGAGCAGTACTTC | CASSWKQGESYEQYF
TRBJ2-3 | many | TRBV5-1 | . | TGCGCCAGCAGCTTGGACAGTCTTACAGATACGCAGTATTTT | CASSLDSLTDTQYF
TRBJ2-3 | . | TRBV15 | . | TGTGCCACCAGCAGAGATACCCGGCAGGCCTCCCACACAGATACGCAGTATTTT | CATSRDTRQASHTDTQYF
TRBJ2-7 | . | TRBV28 | . | TGTGCCAGTGATGCGGGGGCCGAGCAGTACTTC | CASDAGAEQYF
TRBJ1-1 | . | TRBV18 | . | TGTGCCAGCTCACCTTCCCGGAACGGGGGAGCAAACACTGAAGCTTTCTTT | CASSPSRNGGANTEAFF
TRBJ1-2 | few | TRBV2 | . | TGTGCCAGCGAGAACTACAACCAGGGAGGTGGCTACACCTTC | CASENYNQGGGYTF
TRBJ2-1 | . | TRBV7-2 | TRBD2 | TGTGCCAGCAGTTCGACTAGCGGATTCTACAATGAGCAGTTCTTC | CASSSTSGFYNEQFF
TRBJ2-1 | . | TRBV7-9 | TRBD1 | TGTGCCAGCAGCTCCGTAGGGGGCTACACTGAGCAGTTCTTC | CASSSVGGYTEQFF
TRBJ2-1 | . | TRBV10-3 | TRBD2 | TGTGCCATCGGGGGAACTAGCGGGTACTACAATGAGCAGTTCTTC | CAIGGTSGYYNEQFF
TRBJ1-6 | . | TRBV25-1 | . | TGTGCCAGCACTCTCTTCTCCTATAATTCACCCCTCCACTTT | CASTLFSYNSPLHF
TRBJ2-7 | . | TRBV6-6 | TRBD2 | TGTGCCAGCAGTCCCGGGACTAGCGGGATTCTCTACGAGCAGTACTTC | CASSPGTSGILYEQYF
TRBJ2-1 | few | TRBV30 | . | TGTGCCTGGAGTAGGGCGGGGTACAATGAGCAGTTCTTC | CAWSRAGYNEQFF
TRBJ1-2 | few | TRBV2 | . | TGTGCCAGCACCCCTACCTTAGAGATATATGGCTACACCTTC | CASTPTLEIYGYTF
TRBJ1-2 | . | TRBV27 | . | TGTGCCAGCAGTTTATCAGTCTCCCTTAACTATGGCTACACCTTC | CASSLSVSLNYGYTF
TRBJ2-2 | . | TRBV7-2 | . | TGTGCCAGCAGCTTTTTGTCCGGGGAGCTGTTTTTT | CASSFLSGELFF
TRBJ2-2 | few | TRBV7-3 | TRBD2 | TGTGCCAGCAGCCCCAGGACTAGCGGGGGACCGAACACCGGGGAGCTGTTTTTT | CASSPRTSGGPNTGELFF
TRBJ2-5 | . | TRBV18 | TRBD1 | TGTGCCAGCCAAGGGACAGTAGAGACCCAGTACTTC | CASQGTVETQYF
TRBJ2-2 | . | TRBV7-3 | TRBD2 | TGTGCCAGCAGCTCAAACCAACCGGGACTAGGCACCGGGGAGCTGTTTTTT | CASSSNQPGLGTGELFF
TRBJ2-1 | . | TRBV21-1 | . | TGTGCCAGCAGCCCTCCCCCACAGGGTAGCTTGTTGAATGAGCAGTTCTTC | CASSPPPQGSLLNEQFF
TRBJ1-2 | . | TRBV7-2 | . | TGTGCCAGCAGCTTGCAACAGGGAGGCTACACCTTC | CASSLQQGGYTF
TRBJ1-2 | . | TRBV7-6 | TRBD1 | TGTGCCAGCAGCCAGGGACAGTTTGGCGGCTACACCTTC | CASSQGQFGGYTF
TRBJ2-1 | few | TRBV29-1 | . | TGCAGCTCTGGGAGGGTCCAGGGGGCTGGAGAGCAGTTCTTC | CSSGRVQGAGEQFF
TRBJ2-5 | . | TRBV5-4 | TRBD2 | TGTGCCAGCAGCTTCGGCGGGAGACAAGAGACCCAGTACTTC | CASSFGGRQETQYF
TRBJ2-7 | few | TRBV14 | TRBD2 | TGTGCCAGCAGCCGCAGGACTAGCGGGAGCTACGAGCAGTACTTC | CASSRRTSGSYEQYF
TRBJ2-6 | few | TRBV4-2 | . | TGTGCCAGCAGCCAAACGCCTTCTGGGGCCAACGTCCTGACTTTC | CASSQTPSGANVLTF